One sample yielded the 17 T cell receptor beta chains listed below, sequenced in a study of graft-versus-host responses after intestinal transplantation. Using immunoSEQ multiplex PCR, the repertoire was profiled, and TCRdb retains in-frame clones only, with some absent. The table shows about 120,000 clones, with around 94% occurring only once. These receptors have no known antigen. Specimen: unstimulated CD4+ T cells sorted from spleen or lymph node cells, collected before transplant. These receptor sequences come from a human donor who was the organ donor for an intestinal transplant.

V gene TRBV6-5 combines with J gene TRBJ1-2; 7 bases line up with TRBD1. The V gene end was trimmed by 6 bases and the J gene end by 2 bases; junction bases not matched to a gene: 6. From germline, CDR1 is MNHEY and CDR2 SVGAGI. The CDR3 has 14 amino acids. The CDR3, as DNA: TGTGCCAGCAGCCTGGGACAGCTGAACTATGGCTACACCTTC. This sequence encodes CASSLGQLNYGYTF.

The V gene is TRBV2, the J gene TRBJ1-5; D not resolved. V was trimmed by 4 bases and J by 7 bases, leaving 14 bases between them. The germline V gene encodes CDR1 SNHLY and CDR2 FYNNEI. The CDR3 extends over 14 amino acids. The CDR3 region has the DNA TGTGCCAGCAGTGGCACCCCGGCAGGACAGCCCCAGCATTTT. Protein sequence: CASSGTPAGQPQHF.

The chain employs TRBV18 and TRBJ2-1; TRBD1 or TRBD2 may be the D gene (5 bases each). This CDR3 region has 15 residues. Trimming removed 0 bases from V and 9 bases from J, with 15 bases in between. The germline gives CDR1 KGHSH, CDR2 LQKENI. Here the CDR3 DNA reads TGTGCCAGCTCACCACCGTCGCAGGCTGGGGGTGAGCAGTTCTTC. Translating gives CASSPPSQAGGEQFF.

The rearrangement uses TRBV9 and TRBJ2-2; D unresolved. This CDR3 contains 16 residues. Germline V gene sequence: CDR1 SGDLS, CDR2 YYNGEE. Trimming cost V 4 bases and J 2 bases, with 15 bases left between them. The CDR3 nucleotides are TGTGCCAGCAGCCCTCGTGACTCTTTAAACACCGGGGAGCTGTTTTTT. Translated, it gives CASSPRDSLNTGELFF.

The J gene is TRBJ1-2, the V gene TRBV11-1, with D possibly matching TRBD1 (6 bases). This CDR3 region has 14 residues. Germline assignment: CDR1 SGHAT and CDR2 FQDESV (reference sequence). Deletions cut 8 bases from V and 1 base from J, with 14 bases between. The CDR3 sequence: CASGPGGLNYGYTF. The DNA for the CDR3 is TGTGCCAGCGGCCCCGGGGGGCTTAACTATGGCTACACCTTC.

The V gene is TRBV6-1, the J gene TRBJ2-5, with TRBD1 as a possible D gene (6 bases). V dropped 0 bases and J dropped 2 bases, with 10 bases sitting between them. The CDR3 has 15 residues. CDR1 MNHNS and CDR2 SASEGT come from the germline V gene. CDR3 sequence: CASSEAETGQETQYF. The DNA of the CDR3 is TGTGCCAGCAGTGAAGCTGAGACAGGACAAGAGACCCAGTACTTC.

V usage is TRBV6-5 and J usage is TRBJ2-1; D uncertain. This CDR3 is 11 amino acids long. V lost 6 bases and J lost 9, with 9 bases in between. Germline V gene data show CDR1 as MNHEY and CDR2 as SVGAGI. As DNA, the CDR3 is TGTGCCAGCAGCCGCAGTAGTGAGCAGTTCTTC. This translates into CASSRSSEQFF.

The chain has TRBV29-1 and TRBJ2-1, with D unresolved. Germline lookup yields CDR1 SQVTM and CDR2 ANQGSEA. The V end was cut by 4 bases, the J end by 4 bases, with 11 bases between. The CDR3 is 13 amino acids. The CDR3 spells CSVGVTLYNEQFF. In nucleotides, the CDR3 is TGCAGCGTTGGGGTGACTCTTTACAATGAGCAGTTCTTC.

V usage is TRBV10-3 and J usage is TRBJ1-2; a weak D match, TRBD1 (5 bases). Trimming took off 0 bases at V and 5 bases at J, with 7 bases between the two ends. The CDR3 extends over 13 amino acids. The germline V gene has CDR1 ENHRY and CDR2 SYGVKD. The CDR3 here is CAISESRGYGYTF. For the CDR3, the DNA is TGTGCCATCAGTGAGTCACGGGGGTATGGCTACACCTTC.

As for this clone: Other DNA sequences in the sample encode the same CDR3. The chain combines TRBV19 with TRBJ2-7; possible D gene TRBD1, 6 bases. This CDR3 has 14 residues. V lost 1 base, J lost 0 bases, and 7 bases lay in between. CDR1 and CDR2 from the germline V gene are LNHDA and SQIVND (reference sequence). CDR3 in amino acids: CASSIGGGSYEQYF. CDR3 bases: TGTGCCAGTAGTATAGGAGGGGGCTCCTACGAGCAGTACTTC.

The chain links TRBV15 to TRBJ2-5, with 7 bases aligning to TRBD2. V shed 0 bases, J shed 4 bases, and the junction held 8 bases outside the gene matches. Germline values: CDR1 LNHNV, CDR2 YYDKDF (reference sequence). This CDR3 is 16 amino acids long. Here the CDR3 DNA reads TGTGCCACCAGCAGAGAAATATTAGCGGGTCTAGAGACCCAGTACTTC. This encodes CATSREILAGLETQYF.

The chain carries TRBV7-2 and TRBJ2-1; perhaps TRBD2 as D (5 bases). This CDR3 region has 16 residues. The germline gives CDR1 SGHTA, CDR2 FQGNSA. Trimming stripped 3 bases from V and 4 bases from J, with 16 bases between. The CDR3 reads CASSLITGMRYNEQFF. The CDR3 region has the DNA TGTGCCAGCAGCTTGATAACGGGAATGAGATACAATGAGCAGTTCTTC. The whole variable domain, filled in from reference TRBV7-2 and TRBJ2-1, reads GAGVSQSPSNKVTEKGKDVELRCDPISGHTALYWYRQSLGQGLEFLIYFQGNSAPDKSGLPSDRFSAERTGGSVSTLTIQRTQQEDSAVYLCASSLITGMRYNEQFFGPGTRLTVL.

This clone was detected once. J is TRBJ2-7 and V is TRBV18; D possibly uses TRBD1 or TRBD2 (5 bases each). The CDR3 runs to 14 residues. The V and J ends lost 6 bases and 0 bases respectively, with 12 bases between them. Looked up from germline, CDR1 is KGHSH and CDR2 is LQKENI. CDR3 coding DNA: TGTGCCAGCTCGCCGGGACGGAGCTCCTACGAGCAGTACTTC. Its protein is CASSPGRSSYEQYF.

This chain links TRBV4-2 with TRBJ2-1; D is unresolved. Germline CDR1 and CDR2: LGHNA and YNFKEQ. Trimming removed 3 bases at V and 7 bases at J, with 10 bases between. This CDR3 region has 13 residues. Here the CDR3 DNA reads TGTGCCAGCAGCCAGATAGAAGGGAATGAGCAGTTCTTC. Encoded protein: CASSQIEGNEQFF.

The chain employs TRBV5-6 and TRBJ2-5; tentatively, D is TRBD2 (8 bases). V was clipped by 3 bases and J by 5 bases, with 14 bases between them. The CDR3 is 14 residues long. Per germline, CDR1 SGHDT and CDR2 YYEEEE. As DNA, the CDR3 is TGTGCCAGCAGCTGGGGACAGCGGGAGGAGACCCAGTACTTC. As protein: CASSWGQREETQYF.

Points on this clone: The same CDR3 also results from other DNA sequences found in this sample. V gene TRBV28 combines with J gene TRBJ1-2, with a possible D match to TRBD1 (5 bases). The V end lost 9 bases, the J end lost 8 bases, and 19 bases lay between the germline ends. The CDR3 runs to 13 residues. The germline gives CDR1 MDHEN, CDR2 SYDVKM. CDR3 loop: CASSPGWGPGYTF. For the CDR3, the DNA is TGTGCCAGTAGTCCCGGCTGGGGCCCCGGCTACACCTTC.

Notes on this clone: At one boundary the junction diverges from the germline segment, which might be a read error. The rearrangement links TRBV7-9 to TRBJ2-3; D ambiguous. The CDR3 covers 13 residues. CDR1 and CDR2 (germline): SEHNR, FQNEAQ (reference sequence). Here the CDR3 DNA reads TGTGCCAGCAGCCCGACGAACACAAATACGCAGTATTTT. Translating it yields CASSPTNTNTQYF.